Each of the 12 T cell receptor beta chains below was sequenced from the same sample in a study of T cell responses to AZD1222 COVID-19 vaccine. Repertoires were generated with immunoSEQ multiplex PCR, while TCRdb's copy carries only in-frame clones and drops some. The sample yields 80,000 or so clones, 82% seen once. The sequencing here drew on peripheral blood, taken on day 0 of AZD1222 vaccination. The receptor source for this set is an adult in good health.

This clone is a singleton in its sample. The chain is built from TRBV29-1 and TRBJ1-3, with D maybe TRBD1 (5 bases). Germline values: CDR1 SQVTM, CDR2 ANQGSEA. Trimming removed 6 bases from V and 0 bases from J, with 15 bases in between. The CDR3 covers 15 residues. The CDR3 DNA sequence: TGCAGCGTCCTATGGGACCCCGGCTCTGGAAACACCATATATTTT. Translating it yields CSVLWDPGSGNTIYF.

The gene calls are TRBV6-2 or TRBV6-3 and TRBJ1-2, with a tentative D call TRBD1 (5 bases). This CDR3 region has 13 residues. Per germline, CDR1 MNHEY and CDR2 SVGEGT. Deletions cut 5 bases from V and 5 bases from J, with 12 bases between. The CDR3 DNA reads TGTGCCAGCAGTCCAGGGTCTTGGTATGGCTACACCTTC. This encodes CASSPGSWYGYTF.

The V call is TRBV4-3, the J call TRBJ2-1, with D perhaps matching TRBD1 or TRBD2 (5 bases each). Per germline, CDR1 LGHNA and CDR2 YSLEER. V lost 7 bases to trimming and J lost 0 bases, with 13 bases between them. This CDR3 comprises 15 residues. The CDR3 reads CASKTGTDSYNEQFF. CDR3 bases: TGCGCCAGCAAGACCGGGACCGACTCCTACAATGAGCAGTTCTTC.

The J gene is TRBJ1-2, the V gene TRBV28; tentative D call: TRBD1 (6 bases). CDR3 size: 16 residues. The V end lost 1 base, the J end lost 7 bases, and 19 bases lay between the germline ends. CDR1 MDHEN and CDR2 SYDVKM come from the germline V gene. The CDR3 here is CASSLSRGGVRGGYTF. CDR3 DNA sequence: TGTGCCAGCAGTTTATCCAGGGGCGGCGTCAGGGGTGGCTACACCTTC.

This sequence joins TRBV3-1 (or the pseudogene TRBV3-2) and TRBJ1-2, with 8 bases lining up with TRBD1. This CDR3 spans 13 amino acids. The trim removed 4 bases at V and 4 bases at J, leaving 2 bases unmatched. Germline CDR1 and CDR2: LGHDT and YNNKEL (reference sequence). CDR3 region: CASSLTGGYGYTF. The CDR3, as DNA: TGTGCCAGCAGCCTAACAGGGGGCTATGGCTACACCTTC.

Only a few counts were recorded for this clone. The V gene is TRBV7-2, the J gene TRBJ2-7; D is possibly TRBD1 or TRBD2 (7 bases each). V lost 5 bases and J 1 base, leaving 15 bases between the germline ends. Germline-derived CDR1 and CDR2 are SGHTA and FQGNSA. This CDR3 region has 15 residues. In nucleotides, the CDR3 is TGTGCCAGCAGCCTCGCAGGGGGGGAATCCTACGAGCAGTACTTC. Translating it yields CASSLAGGESYEQYF. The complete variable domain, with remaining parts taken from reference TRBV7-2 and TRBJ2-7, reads GAGVSQSPSNKVTEKGKDVELRCDPISGHTALYWYRQSLGQGLEFLIYFQGNSAPDKSGLPSDRFSAERTGGSVSTLTIQRTQQEDSAVYLCASSLAGGESYEQYFGPGTRLTVT.

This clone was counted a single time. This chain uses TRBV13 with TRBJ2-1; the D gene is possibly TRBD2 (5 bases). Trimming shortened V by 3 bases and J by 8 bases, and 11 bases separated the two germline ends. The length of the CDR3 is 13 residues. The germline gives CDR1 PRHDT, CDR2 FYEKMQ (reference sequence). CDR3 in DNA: TGTGCCAGCAGCTTGCGTCACGGGGATGAGCAGTTCTTC. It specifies CASSLRHGDEQFF.

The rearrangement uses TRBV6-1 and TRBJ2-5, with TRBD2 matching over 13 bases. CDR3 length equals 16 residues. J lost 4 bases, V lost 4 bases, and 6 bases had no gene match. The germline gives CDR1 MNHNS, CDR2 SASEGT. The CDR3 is CASSGPGLAGPETQYF. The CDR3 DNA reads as TGTGCCAGCAGTGGTCCGGGACTAGCGGGGCCAGAGACCCAGTACTTC.

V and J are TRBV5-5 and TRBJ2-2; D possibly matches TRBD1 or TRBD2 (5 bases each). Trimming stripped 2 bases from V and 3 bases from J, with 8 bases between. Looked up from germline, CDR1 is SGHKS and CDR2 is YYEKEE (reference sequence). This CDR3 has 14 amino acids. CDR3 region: CASSFGTYTGELFF. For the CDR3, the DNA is TGTGCCAGCAGCTTTGGGACGTACACCGGGGAGCTGTTTTTT.

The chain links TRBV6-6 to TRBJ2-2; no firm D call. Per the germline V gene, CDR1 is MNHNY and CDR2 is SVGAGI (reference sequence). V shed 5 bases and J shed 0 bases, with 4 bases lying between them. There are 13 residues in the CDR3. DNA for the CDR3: TGTGCCAGCAGTCTCACGAACACCGGGGAGCTGTTTTTT. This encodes CASSLTNTGELFF.

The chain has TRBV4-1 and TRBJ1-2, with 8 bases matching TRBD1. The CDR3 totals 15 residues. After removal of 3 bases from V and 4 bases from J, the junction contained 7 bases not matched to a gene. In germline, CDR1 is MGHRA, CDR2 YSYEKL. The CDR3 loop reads CASSHDRGTVYGYTF. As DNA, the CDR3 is TGCGCCAGCAGCCATGACAGGGGCACAGTCTATGGCTACACCTTC.

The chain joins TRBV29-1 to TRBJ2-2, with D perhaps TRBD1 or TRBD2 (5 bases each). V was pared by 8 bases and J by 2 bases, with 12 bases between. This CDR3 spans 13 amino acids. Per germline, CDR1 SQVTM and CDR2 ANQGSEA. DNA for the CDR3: TGCAGCATTCGGGACCCAAACACCGGGGAGCTGTTTTTT. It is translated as CSIRDPNTGELFF.